This passage covers 27 T cell receptor beta chains from one sample sequenced in a study of blood T cell repertoires in COVID-19. Clones were read by immunoSEQ multiplex PCR, and TCRdb kept only the in-frame ones, dropping some. The data hold around 27,000 clones, with 85% to 90% observed a single time. The sample consisted of peripheral blood. The receptor source for this set is a man aged 55 to 70 with acute or convalescent COVID-19.

The gene calls are TRBV6-5 and TRBJ1-1; 8 nucleotides agree with TRBD1. The V gene's germline CDR1 is MNHEY and CDR2 SVGAGI. The ends lost 0 bases at V and 5 bases at J; junction bases unmatched: 5. The CDR3 has 15 residues. The CDR3 DNA reads TGTGCCAGCAGTTACTCTCAGGGGGCTAAGACTGAAGCTTTCTTT. Protein sequence: CASSYSQGAKTEAFF.

The V call is TRBV24-1, the J call TRBJ2-1, with 7 bases fitting TRBD2. V was clipped by 10 bases and J by 0 bases; unmatched bases: 11. This CDR3 comprises 16 residues. Per germline, CDR1 KGHDR and CDR2 SFDVKD. The CDR3, as DNA: TGTGCCACGCCGAGTTTGGAGCGGGACTCCTACAATGAGCAGTTCTTC. This sequence encodes CATPSLERDSYNEQFF.

The chain is built from TRBV9 and TRBJ1-3, with D unclear. This CDR3 contains 17 residues. V lost 3 bases and J 4 bases, leaving 20 bases between the germline ends. Looked up from germline, CDR1 is SGDLS and CDR2 is YYNGEE. The DNA for the CDR3 is TGTGCCAGCAGCGGACGGCTCTCTAAGGTGGGCGGAAACACCATATATTTT. Its translation: CASSGRLSKVGGNTIYF.

This rearrangement joins TRBV11-3 to TRBJ2-2, with D perhaps TRBD2 (5 bases). Germline V gene sequence: CDR1 SGHNT, CDR2 YENEEA. V dropped 5 bases and J dropped 0 bases, with 13 bases sitting between them. The CDR3 consists of 16 residues. For the CDR3, the DNA is TGTGCCAGCAGCCCCCGTTGGAGGTCGAACACCGGGGAGCTGTTTTTT. Translated, it gives CASSPRWRSNTGELFF.

The rearrangement uses TRBV29-1 and TRBJ2-3, with D possibly TRBD1 on 6 matching bases. Germline assignment: CDR1 SQVTM and CDR2 ANQGSEA. The CDR3 covers 13 residues. V lost 6 bases and J 1 base, leaving 11 bases between the germline ends. Here the CDR3 DNA reads TGCAGCGTCACAGGGTGGGGCACAGATACGCAGTATTTT. It specifies CSVTGWGTDTQYF.

The chain joins TRBV9 to TRBJ1-2, with D unclear. Trimming pared 3 bases from V and 4 bases from J, leaving 16 bases between. Germline loops: CDR1 SGDLS, CDR2 YYNGEE. The length of the CDR3 is 15 residues. DNA for the CDR3: TGTGCCAGCAGCGCATTAAACAGCGGGTTCTATGGCTACACCTTC. As protein: CASSALNSGFYGYTF.

V gene TRBV3-1 (or the pseudogene TRBV3-2) combines with J gene TRBJ2-4, with 12 bases identical to TRBD2. This CDR3 is 15 amino acids long. V shed 6 bases and J 1 base; nucleotides not matched to a gene: 1. Per germline, CDR1 LGHDT and CDR2 YNNKEL (reference sequence). This CDR3 reads CASSTSGGAKNIQYF. The CDR3 nucleotides read TGTGCCAGCAGTACTAGCGGGGGGGCCAAAAACATTCAGTACTTC.

The chain has TRBV4-1 and TRBJ1-1; D is unclear. V was clipped by 0 bases and J by 8 bases, with 13 bases between them. CDR3 length equals 14 residues. In germline, CDR1 is MGHRA, CDR2 YSYEKL. CDR3 sequence: CASSQDRPGLEAFF. CDR3 sequence (DNA): TGCGCCAGCAGCCAAGATAGGCCGGGTCTAGAAGCTTTCTTT.

The chain couples TRBV6-5 to TRBJ2-2; 7 nucleotides match TRBD2. This CDR3 contains 14 residues. Germline V lookup: CDR1 MNHEY, CDR2 SVGAGI. J gave up 4 bases and V 8 bases, and 7 bases lay outside the gene matches. DNA for the CDR3: TGTGCCAGCGGAGGGAGGGCGAGCACCGGGGAGCTGTTTTTT. It codes for CASGGRASTGELFF.

This clone was seen a single time. CDR3 nucleotides: TGTGCCAGCAGTGCCCCTGCCGACAGGGCGGGACTAGCGGGAGGGTACAATGAGCAGTTCTTC. It translates to CASSAPADRAGLAGGYNEQFF. The rearrangement links TRBV2 to TRBJ2-1, with 16 bases identical to TRBD2. Germline assignment: CDR1 SNHLY and CDR2 FYNNEI. V was clipped by 4 bases and J by 4 bases; unmatched bases: 16. The CDR3 is 21 amino acids.

The chain uses TRBV11-2 and TRBJ1-1; possibly TRBD1 for D (6 bases). The ends were cut back, 5 bases at V and 3 bases at J, with 10 bases in the middle. The CDR3 spans 13 residues. Germline V CDR1 and CDR2: SGHAT, FQNNGV. The chain's CDR3 is CASSLGGDTEAFF. The CDR3 nucleotides read TGTGCCAGCAGCCTAGGGGGGGACACTGAAGCTTTCTTT.

The gene calls are TRBV6-5 and TRBJ2-5; maybe TRBD1 (6 bases). Germline V lookup: CDR1 MNHEY, CDR2 SVGAGI. V was shortened by 10 bases and J by 4 bases, with 13 bases between the two germline ends. The CDR3 has 12 amino acids. CDR3 DNA sequence: TGTGCCACGACAGGATTGCGAGAGACCCAGTACTTC. Encoded protein: CATTGLRETQYF.

CDR3 in DNA: TGTGCCAGCAGCTTAGAAAACGGACCTAGCCCTGGAAACACCATATATTTT. Protein product: CASSLENGPSPGNTIYF. The V gene is TRBV11-2, the J gene TRBJ1-3; D ambiguous. This CDR3 has 17 residues. V was cut by 0 bases and J by 2 bases, with 14 bases left in between. Per the germline V gene, CDR1 is SGHAT and CDR2 is FQNNGV.

The rearrangement joins TRBV19 to TRBJ2-2, with 13 bases that match TRBD2. Germline-derived CDR1 and CDR2 are LNHDA and SQIVND (reference sequence). The CDR3 runs 18 residues. V dropped 6 bases and J dropped 0; count of bases not matched to a gene: 7. CDR3 bases: TGTGCCAGTAGACCACTAGCGGGGGGGCCTCCGAACACCGGGGAGCTGTTTTTT. Translated: CASRPLAGGPPNTGELFF.

This clone has only one observation. The chain has TRBV28 and TRBJ1-6; 7 positions agree with TRBD1. Germline V gene data show CDR1 as MDHEN and CDR2 as SYDVKM. Trimming at V came to 3 bases and at J to 6 bases, leaving 5 bases not matched to a gene. The CDR3 loop spans 15 amino acids. The DNA of the CDR3 is TGTGCCAGCAGTTTTAGTGGGACAGCTAATTCACCCCTCCACTTT. This encodes CASSFSGTANSPLHF.

V and J are TRBV7-6 and TRBJ1-3, with a tentative D call TRBD1 (5 bases). Germline CDR1 SGHVS, CDR2 FNYEAQ. With 2 bases removed from V and 3 bases from J, the gap between germline ends came to 8 bases. The length of the CDR3 is 14 residues. CDR3 sequence (DNA): TGTGCCAGCAGCTTAACCGGGGGTGGAAACACCATATATTTT. Its protein is CASSLTGGGNTIYF. The full variable domain, in which reference TRBV7-6 and TRBJ1-3 provide the parts outside the CDR3, is GAGVSQSPRYKVTKRGQDVALRCDPISGHVSLYWYRQALGQGPEFLTYFNYEAQQDKSGLPNDRFSAERPEGSISTLTIQRTEQRDSAMYRCASSLTGGGNTIYFGEGSWLTVV.

This chain joins TRBV29-1 and TRBJ1-1, with 7 bases matching TRBD1. Germline V gene lookup returns CDR1 SQVTM and CDR2 ANQGSEA. V lost 3 bases and J lost 4; bases outside the gene matches: 8. The CDR3 consists of 14 residues. CDR3 in amino acids: CSVDRQGGGTEAFF. CDR3 DNA: TGCAGCGTTGACAGACAGGGCGGCGGCACTGAAGCTTTCTTT. Drawing the rest from reference TRBV29-1 and TRBJ1-1, the complete variable domain is SAVISQKPSRDICQRGTSLTIQCQVDSQVTMMFWYRQQPGQSLTLIATANQGSEATYESGFVIDKFPISRPNLTFSTLTVSNMSPEDSSIYLCSVDRQGGGTEAFFGQGTRLTVV.

The chain uses TRBV6-1 and TRBJ2-7, with 7 bases matching TRBD1. Germline CDR1 reads MNHNS; CDR2 reads SASEGT. CDR3 length: 13 amino acids. J lost 0 bases, V lost 9 bases, and 5 bases had no gene match. This CDR3 is CARLQGRSYEQYF. The CDR3 region has the DNA TGTGCCAGACTACAGGGGCGCTCCTACGAGCAGTACTTC.

A remark on this clone: An end of the junction differs from the germline gene, which may be a read error. The chain employs TRBV24-1 and TRBJ2-1; D call uncertain. This CDR3 is 13 amino acids long. The germline gives CDR1 KGHDR, CDR2 SFDVKD. Written as DNA, the CDR3 is TGTGCCACCAGTGATTTCTCCGACAATGAGCAGTTCTTC. It translates to CATSDFSDNEQFF.

The chain employs TRBV6-2 or TRBV6-3 and TRBJ2-3; D may be TRBD2 (7 bases). The CDR3 has 17 residues. V was clipped by 0 bases and J by 4 bases, with 17 bases between them. The germline V gene encodes CDR1 MNHEY and CDR2 SVGEGT. In DNA, the CDR3 is TGTGCCAGCAGTTACTCCCGGGGGGCCCGATGGTCAGATACGCAGTATTTT. It encodes CASSYSRGARWSDTQYF.

The sample holds one count of this clone. V gene TRBV4-1 combines with J gene TRBJ2-7; 10 positions match TRBD2. From germline, CDR1 is MGHRA and CDR2 YSYEKL. CDR3 length: 15 amino acids. V shed 3 bases, J shed 6 bases, and the junction held 8 bases outside the gene matches. CDR3 sequence: CASSHGLAVQIEQYF. CDR3 nucleotide sequence: TGCGCCAGCAGCCATGGACTAGCGGTACAAATCGAGCAGTACTTC.

This clone came up once. The chain employs TRBV27 and TRBJ2-7, with 7 bases matching TRBD2. Germline V gives CDR1 MNHEY, CDR2 SMNVEV (reference sequence). The V and J ends lost 6 bases and 7 bases, in that order; junction bases with no gene match: 12. The CDR3 is 14 residues long. The CDR3 spells CASSLYGRAEEQYF. CDR3 coding DNA: TGTGCCAGCAGCCTATATGGGAGGGCCGAAGAGCAGTACTTC.

The V and J genes are TRBV5-1 and TRBJ1-1; D may be TRBD1 (5 bases). Germline assignment: CDR1 SGHRS and CDR2 YFSETQ. Trimming took off 0 bases at V and 8 bases at J, with 14 bases between the two ends. The CDR3 length is 14 residues. CDR3 nucleotides: TGCGCCAGCAGCTTGGCTGGGGGACTATGGGAAGCTTTCTTT. Translated: CASSLAGGLWEAFF.

J is TRBJ1-2 and V is TRBV7-2; TRBD1 agrees at 7 bases. The length of the CDR3 is 14 residues. The germline V gene encodes CDR1 SGHTA and CDR2 FQGNSA. Unmatched junction bases numbered 7, after V lost 5 bases and J lost 4 bases. The CDR3 DNA follows: TGTGCCAGCAGCCCGATTGGGACAGCCTATGGCTACACCTTC. Encoded protein: CASSPIGTAYGYTF.

This clone was counted once. This chain joins TRBV28 and TRBJ1-3, with TRBD1 matching over 8 bases. The germline CDR1 and CDR2 sequences are MDHEN and SYDVKM. V shed 6 bases, J shed 0 bases, and the junction held 7 bases outside the gene matches. CDR3 size: 16 residues. The CDR3 DNA reads as TGTGCCAGCAGGATGGACAGGGCTTACTCTGGAAACACCATATATTTT. Translated, it gives CASRMDRAYSGNTIYF.

This chain connects TRBV7-6 to TRBJ1-1, with no clear D. Germline V lookup: CDR1 SGHVS, CDR2 FNYEAQ. The CDR3 totals 13 residues. Trimming removed 3 bases at V and 0 bases at J, with 5 bases between. The CDR3 bases are TGTGCCAGCAGCTTGAGGTTGAACACTGAAGCTTTCTTT. It encodes CASSLRLNTEAFF.

The chain carries TRBV28 and TRBJ1-5; tentatively, D is TRBD1 (6 bases). This CDR3 has 14 amino acids. Germline V gene sequence: CDR1 MDHEN, CDR2 SYDVKM. Trimming took off 4 bases at V and 11 bases at J, with 18 bases between the two ends. The CDR3 reads CASSSQGPGKSQHF. CDR3 nucleotide sequence: TGTGCCAGCAGTTCACAGGGTCCGGGTAAGTCCCAGCATTTT.